The clone carrying this T cell receptor beta chain was picked up many times. CDR3 size: 17 residues. CDR1 and CDR2 from the germline V gene are MNHEY and SMNVEV (reference sequence). Trimming shortened V by 6 bases and J by 3 bases, and 24 bases separated the two germline ends. CDR3 regions were amplified by Arm-PCR using iRepertoire HTBI primers to build TCR beta libraries. Via MiXCR, TCRdb re-called the multiplex PCR reads, giving one row per CDR3 protein. The sample yields over 500,000 distinct CDR3 sequences, about 16% seen once. Time point defined: newly diagnosed GD, antithyroid drugs for less than 3 months. TCR sequences were obtained from RNA taken from PBMCs. The data were taken from a study of regulatory T cells in long-lasting Graves disease. This same sample was also part of a study on T cells in Graves' hyperthyroidism and ophthalmopathy.

This TCR was sampled from a man aged 18 to 29 with Graves disease. The material was peripheral blood mononuclear cells (PBMCs), obtained at new diagnosis, from a patient treated with antithyroid drugs. V is TRBV27 and J is TRBJ2-7; no clear D. The CDR3 loop is CASSHLTPLPGYYEQYF. CDR3 coding DNA: TGTGCCAGCAGCCACCTTACCCCTCTGCCGGGCTACTACGAGCAGTACTTC.